This TCR beta chain was found in a study of blood T cell repertoires in COVID-19. All enrollees were roughly 18 to 100 years old and from about two dozen US areas. The assay was immunoSEQ multiplex PCR, and TCRdb's table has in-frame clones only and misses some. The sample has under 450,000 clones; roughly 86% are singletons. This clone appeared a single time. This CDR3 contains 13 residues. Germline CDR1 GTSNPN, CDR2 SVGIG (reference sequence). After removal of 4 bases from V and 4 bases from J, the junction contained 0 bases not matched to a gene. The chain is built from TRBV30 and TRBJ2-3; 12 nucleotides align to TRBD2. The specimen was PBMCs or T cells enriched from blood (not recorded which). The receptor's source is a man aged 25 to 40 who had recovered from COVID-19. The CDR3, as DNA: TGTGCCTGGACTAGCGGGGGGGCAGATACGCAGTATTTT. It encodes CAWTSGGADTQYF.